This TCR beta chain emerged from a study of blood T cell repertoires in COVID-19. Background on the study: Samples of COVID-19 (acute and convalescent) were obtained from the United States, Italy and Spain. The cDNA or gDNA used as material had been derived from T cells, B-cell-depleted T cells, or PBMCs.

In its sample, this clone was seen once. In the source study's methods: Reference gene primer amplification gave nucleated cell count estimates. Sequenced by immunoSEQ multiplex PCR; TCRdb stores in-frame clones only, minus some. V, J and clone size reflect that table, while D and trimming were determined from the DNA. This sample carries 140,000 or so clones, approximately 88% of them seen once, and the ten largest clones take roughly a tenth. CDR1 is SGHAT and CDR2 is FQNNGV in the germline V gene. V lost 6 bases to trimming and J lost 3 bases, with 17 bases between them. The CDR3 sequence is 15 residues long.

This clonotype was obtained from a man aged 55 to 70 with active or convalescent COVID-19. Source material: peripheral blood. The gene calls are TRBV11-2 and TRBJ1-1; maybe TRBD1 (5 bases). The CDR3 DNA follows: TGTGCCAGCAGACTAGGGGTGGGCGGGGACACTGAAGCTTTCTTT. The encoded protein is CASRLGVGGDTEAFF.